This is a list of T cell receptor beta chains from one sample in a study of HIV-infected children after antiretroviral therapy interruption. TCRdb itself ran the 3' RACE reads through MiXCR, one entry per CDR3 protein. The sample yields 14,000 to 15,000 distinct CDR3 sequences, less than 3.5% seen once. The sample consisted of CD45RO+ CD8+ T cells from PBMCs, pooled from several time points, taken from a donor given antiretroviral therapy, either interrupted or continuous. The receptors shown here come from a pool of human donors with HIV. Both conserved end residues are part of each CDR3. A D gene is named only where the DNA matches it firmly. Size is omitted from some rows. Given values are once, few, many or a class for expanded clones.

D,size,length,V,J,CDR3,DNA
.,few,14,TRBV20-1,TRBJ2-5,CSAREGAPQETQYF,TGCAGTGCTAGGGAGGGGGCCCCCCAAGAGACCCAGTACTTC
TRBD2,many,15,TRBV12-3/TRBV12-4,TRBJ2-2,CASSLTSRRSGELFF,TGTGCCAGCAGCTTGACTAGCAGAAGGTCCGGGGAGCTGTTTTTT
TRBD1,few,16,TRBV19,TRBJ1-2,CASIRTGGVTNYGYTF,TGTGCCAGTATCAGGACAGGGGGTGTTACGAACTATGGCTACACCTTC
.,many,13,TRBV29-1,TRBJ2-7,CSVDSGLGGEQYF,TGCAGCGTTGATTCAGGGTTAGGGGGAGAGCAGTACTTC
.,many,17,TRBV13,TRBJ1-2,CASSFQPDGLTNYGYTF,TGTGCCAGCAGCTTCCAACCGGACGGACTAACTAACTATGGCTACACCTTC
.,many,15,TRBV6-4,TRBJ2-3,CASSEGLKGADTQYF,TGTGCCAGCAGTGAAGGCCTTAAGGGGGCAGATACGCAGTATTTT
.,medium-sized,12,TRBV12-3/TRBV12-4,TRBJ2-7,CASRADSYEQYF,TGTGCCAGCAGGGCTGACTCCTACGAGCAGTACTTC
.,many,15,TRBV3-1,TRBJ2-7,CASSPTPGRAYEQYF,TGTGCCAGCAGCCCCACACCGGGCAGAGCCTACGAGCAGTACTTC
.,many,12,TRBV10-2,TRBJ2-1,CASTQGGVEQFF,TGCGCCAGCACCCAGGGGGGTGTCGAGCAGTTCTTC
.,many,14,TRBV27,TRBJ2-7,CASSWGPPPYEQYF,TGTGCCAGCAGTTGGGGACCTCCCCCCTACGAGCAGTACTTC
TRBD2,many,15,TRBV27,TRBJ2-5,CASSIGAGIQETQYF,TGTGCCAGCAGTATCGGAGCGGGGATACAAGAGACCCAGTACTTC
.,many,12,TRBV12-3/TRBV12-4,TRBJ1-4,CASSLGDEKLFF,TGTGCCAGCAGTTTAGGGGATGAAAAACTGTTTTTT
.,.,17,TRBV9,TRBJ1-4,CASSVGRGGADNEKLFF,TGTGCCAGCAGCGTAGGAAGGGGGGGGGCCGACAATGAAAAACTGTTTTTT
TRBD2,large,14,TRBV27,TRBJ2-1,CASRGAGGHNEQFF,TGTGCCAGCAGGGGTGCGGGGGGGCACAATGAGCAGTTCTTC
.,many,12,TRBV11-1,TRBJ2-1,CASSPRVNEQFF,TGTGCCAGCAGCCCCCGGGTCAATGAGCAGTTCTTC
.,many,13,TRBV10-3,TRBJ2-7,CAISVTEYYEQYF,TGTGCCATCAGTGTAACGGAGTACTACGAGCAGTACTTC
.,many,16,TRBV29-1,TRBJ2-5,CSVEAGRGDSQETQYF,TGCAGCGTTGAGGCAGGGCGGGGGGACAGCCAAGAGACCCAGTACTTC
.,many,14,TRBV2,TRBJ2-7,CASTSGLDSYEQYF,TGTGCCAGCACTTCAGGACTGGACTCCTACGAGCAGTACTTC
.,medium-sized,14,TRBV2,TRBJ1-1,CASSLRTGDTEAFF,TGTGCCAGCAGTCTCAGAACAGGCGACACTGAAGCTTTCTTT
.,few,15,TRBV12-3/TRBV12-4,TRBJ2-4,CASSFRGLAKNIQYF,TGTGCCAGCAGTTTCCGGGGGTTAGCCAAAAACATTCAGTACTTC
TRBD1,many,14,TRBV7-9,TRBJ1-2,CASSLGEGADGYTF,TGTGCCAGCAGCTTAGGCGAGGGGGCGGATGGCTACACCTTC
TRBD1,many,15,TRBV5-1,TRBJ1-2,CASSGGTDPNYGYTF,TGCGCCAGCAGCGGAGGGACAGATCCTAACTATGGCTACACCTTC
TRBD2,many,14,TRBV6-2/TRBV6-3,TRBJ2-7,CASSAGLAAYEQYF,TGTGCCAGCAGTGCGGGACTAGCGGCCTACGAGCAGTACTTC
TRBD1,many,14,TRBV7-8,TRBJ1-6,CASSRPGGNSPLHF,TGTGCCAGCAGCAGACCAGGGGGTAATTCACCCCTCCACTTT
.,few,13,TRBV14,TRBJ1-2,CASSPEDRYGYTF,TGTGCCAGCAGCCCGGAGGACAGATATGGCTACACCTTC
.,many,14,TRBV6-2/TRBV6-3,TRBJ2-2,CASSHHWNTGELFF,TGTGCCAGCAGCCACCACTGGAACACCGGGGAGCTGTTTTTT
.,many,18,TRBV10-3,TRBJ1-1,CAISREVSLRWANTEAFF,TGTGCCATCAGCCGGGAGGTTAGCCTCCGGTGGGCGAACACTGAAGCTTTCTTT
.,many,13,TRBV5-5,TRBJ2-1,CASSLDSYNEQFF,TGTGCCAGCAGCTTGGACAGTTACAATGAGCAGTTCTTC
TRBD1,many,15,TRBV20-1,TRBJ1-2,CSARGTGSVADGYTF,TGCAGTGCTAGAGGGACAGGGAGTGTTGCGGATGGCTACACCTTC
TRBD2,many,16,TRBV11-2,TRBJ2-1,CASSLGGLAGNNEQFF,TGTGCCAGCAGCTTAGGGGGACTAGCGGGGAACAATGAGCAGTTCTTC
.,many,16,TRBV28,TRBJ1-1,CASSPELRGLDTEAFF,TGTGCCAGCAGTCCTGAGCTGAGGGGCCTCGACACTGAAGCTTTCTTT
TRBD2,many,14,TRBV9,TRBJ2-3,CASSVERGTDTQYF,TGTGCCAGCAGCGTAGAGCGGGGGACAGATACGCAGTATTTT
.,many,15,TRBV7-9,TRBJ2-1,CASSLGASGSNEQFF,TGTGCCAGCAGCTTAGGGGCATCCGGGAGCAATGAGCAGTTCTTC
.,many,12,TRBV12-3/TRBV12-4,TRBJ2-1,CASSFDSRAEFF,TGTGCCAGCAGTTTCGACTCCCGGGCGGAGTTCTTC
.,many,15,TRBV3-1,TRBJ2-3,CASSSSFPSTDTQYF,TGTGCCAGCAGCTCTAGCTTCCCTAGCACAGATACGCAGTATTTT
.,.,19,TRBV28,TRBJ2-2,CASSSTLFRVWFVTGELFF,TGTGCCAGCAGTTCAACCCTTTTTCGGGTTTGGTTCGTAACCGGGGAGCTGTTTTTT
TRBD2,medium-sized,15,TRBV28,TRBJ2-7,CASSPIAGFSYEQYF,TGTGCCAGCAGCCCGATAGCGGGGTTTTCCTACGAGCAGTACTTC
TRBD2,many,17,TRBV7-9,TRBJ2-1,CASSGTSGGSAYNEQFF,TGTGCCAGCAGCGGGACTAGCGGGGGATCCGCCTACAATGAGCAGTTCTTC